This T cell receptor beta chain comes out of a study of CD8 T cells in ankylosing spondylitis. This CDR3 has 13 amino acids. The V end lost 6 bases, the J end lost 5 bases, and 13 bases lay between the germline ends. In this sample, this clonotype turned up many times. TCRdb reprocessed the 5' RACE reads with MiXCR, giving one entry per CDR3 protein. Of about 140,000 distinct CDR3 sequences in the sample, about an eighth were seen once. The clonotype was recovered from a female donor with ankylosing spondylitis or in good health (not recorded which). Sequences were obtained from blood, either unsorted or a sorted T cell fraction (not recorded which). The chain is built from TRBV12-3 or TRBV12-4 and TRBJ1-2; D ambiguous. CDR3 sequence reads: CASSGDPSYGYTF. In DNA form, the CDR3 reads TGTGCCAGCAGCGGGGATCCCTCTTATGGCTACACCTTC.